A single sample is the source of the 4 T cell receptor beta chains below, sequenced in a study of tumor-infiltrating lymphocytes in primary liver carcinoma. Total RNA (roughly 530 ng) served as template for TCR beta cDNA synthesis primed by a constant-region primer. For TCR beta, libraries were produced by three nested multiplex PCR rounds using slightly modified ARM-PCR. Each of the first two PCR rounds ran roughly 9 cycles with TRBV1-TRBV30 forward and C-beta reverse primers. TCRdb fed the multiplex PCR reads into MiXCR, producing one record per CDR3 protein. The table includes approximately 92,000 distinct CDR3 sequences, 69% detected once. Each 20-30 mg portion of unsorted bulk tissue served as the source for co-extraction of RNA and DNA. The sequenced sample was liver tumor tissue from sampling region 5. Subset specified: tumor region T5, tumor centre. The origin of the receptors is an older woman with primary liver carcinoma and hepatitis B virus infection.

This sequence joins TRBV28 and TRBJ1-1; TRBD1 is a possible D gene (5 bases). CDR3 length equals 16 residues. The V end lost 4 bases, the J end lost 1 base, and 16 bases lay between the germline ends. CDR1 is MDHEN and CDR2 is SYDVKM in the germline V gene. CDR3: CASSSGSGQGNTEAFF. In DNA, the CDR3 is TGTGCCAGCAGTTCCGGATCGGGGCAGGGGAACACTGAAGCTTTCTTT.

This rearrangement joins TRBV6-6 to TRBJ1-2; D gene ambiguous. CDR1 and CDR2 (germline): MNHNY, SVGAGI (reference sequence). CDR3 length equals 12 residues. V shed 10 bases and J shed 8 bases, with 17 bases lying between them. The CDR3 is CANTPYEEGYTF. The CDR3 DNA follows: TGTGCCAACACCCCATACGAGGAAGGCTACACCTTC.

As for this clonotype: Likely a read error: the CDR3 ends without its conserved phenylalanine or tryptophan. Because the CDR3's place on the DNA is in doubt, the DNA is left out and the CDR3 is given as listed by TCRdb. The chain uses TRBV5-1 and TRBJ2-3. The CDR3 is 15 amino acids long, termini counted. The germline CDR1 and CDR2 sequences are SGHRS and YFSETQ. This CDR3 reads CASSLAVEGTDTLYC.

This clonotype was seen only once. A much larger clone differs by one base, so this may be a read error. This chain uses TRBV7-9 with TRBJ1-2; possibly TRBD1 for D (6 bases). The V end lost 5 bases, the J end lost 4 bases, and 20 bases lay between the germline ends. Germline values: CDR1 SEHNR, CDR2 FQNEAQ (reference sequence). The CDR3 covers 16 residues. CDR3 residues: CASSVSGQTSSYGYTF. The CDR3 coding sequence is TGTGCCAGCAGCGTCTCCGGACAGACTTCAAGCTATGGCTACACCTTC.